This T cell receptor (beta chain) was captured in a study of blood T cell repertoires in COVID-19. At the level of the study: Nucleic acid was either cDNA or gDNA, and it came from T cells, B-cell-depleted T cells, or PBMCs.

This table comes from immunoSEQ multiplex PCR, and its TCRdb copy is limited to in-frame clones, with some not included. The table lists a few hundred thousand clones, 90% of them singletons, with approximately 4.3% in the top ten. Individuals drawn from approximately 26 US areas were roughly 18 to 89 years old. The ends lost 4 bases at V and 5 bases at J; junction bases unmatched: 16. The germline CDR1 and CDR2 sequences are LGHDT and YNNKEL (reference sequence). The CDR3 sequence is 18 residues long. The sequenced sample consisted of PBMCs or T cells enriched from blood (not recorded which). The chain couples TRBV3-1 (or the pseudogene TRBV3-2) to TRBJ2-3, with TRBD2 matching over 9 bases. This clonotype was sampled from a young woman with acute COVID-19. The CDR3 loop reads CASSLIPLAGEDGDTQYF. CDR3 DNA: TGTGCCAGCAGCCTCATCCCCTTAGCGGGAGAGGATGGAGATACGCAGTATTTT.